A selection of T cell receptor beta chains follows, all from one sample in a study of T cells in Graves' hyperthyroidism and ophthalmopathy. TCRdb re-called the multiplex PCR reads with MiXCR, one entry per CDR3 protein. Among 370,000 or so distinct CDR3 sequences listed, 25% were seen once. The sample consisted of blood. These receptors were taken from a man aged 50-59 years with Graves' hyperthyroidism. Each CDR3 is given with its conserved first and last residue. The order of the fields is V gene, CDR3 length, clone size, J gene, D gene, CDR3 DNA, CDR3 protein. The D gene is left open where the match is weak. Not every row has a clone size; where given, it reads once, few, many or a size class.

>TRBV12-3/TRBV12-4|15|many|TRBJ2-1|TRBD2
TGTGCCAGCAGTATGACGGGCGGGGGCTACAATGAGCAGTTCTTC
CASSMTGGGYNEQFF
>TRBV20-1|17|few|TRBJ2-1|.
TGCAGTGCTAGAGATCTCGCGAGCTCAGCCACTTATCGAGAGCAGTTCTTC
CSARDLASSATYREQFF
>TRBV12-3/TRBV12-4|15|.|TRBJ2-2|.
TGTGCCAGCAGGGAACGACAAGAGGACACCGGGGAGCTGTTTTTT
CASRERQEDTGELFF
>TRBV5-1|15|once|TRBJ1-5|TRBD1
TGCGCCAGCAGCTTGGGACAGGGGGAGTATCAGCCCCAGCATTTT
CASSLGQGEYQPQHF
>TRBV3-1|14|few|TRBJ2-2|.
TGTGCCAGCAACCGGGAGTGGAACACCGGGGAGCTGTTTTTT
CASNREWNTGELFF
>TRBV20-1|13|few|TRBJ2-7|TRBD2
TGCAGTGCTAGCCCCCCGCGGGGGTACGAGCAGTACTTC
CSASPPRGYEQYF
>TRBV6-1|14|few|TRBJ2-5|.
TGTGCCAGCAGTGATGCGGTAATATTAGAGACCCAGTACTTC
CASSDAVILETQYF
>TRBV5-1|12|.|TRBJ2-2|.
TGCGCCGTACGGGGCCCTACCGGGGAGCTGTTTTTT
CAVRGPTGELFF
>TRBV7-3|14|many|TRBJ2-7|.
TGTGCCAGCAGCCCACAGGGTTCCGACTACGAGCAGTACTTC
CASSPQGSDYEQYF
>TRBV6-1|13|many|TRBJ2-5|.
TGTGCCAGCAGTGGGGAAGGGGGGGAGACCCAGTACTTC
CASSGEGGETQYF
>TRBV6-4|13|.|TRBJ2-6|.
TGTGCCGTGAAGGTCTCTGGGGCCGACGTCCTGACTTTC
CAVKVSGADVLTF
>TRBV7-9|14|.|TRBJ1-5|.
TGTGCCAGCAGCCGGTATGGTAGTTATCAGCCCCAGCATTTT
CASSRYGSYQPQHF
>TRBV28|15|.|TRBJ1-1|.
TGTGCCAGTAGTATTCTTTCGGCGCCGAACACTGAAGCTTTCTTT
CASSILSAPNTEAFF
>TRBV7-9|16|few|TRBJ2-3|.
TGTGCCAGCAGCTTAGGTCTGGGTATAGGCACAGATACGCAGTATTTT
CASSLGLGIGTDTQYF
>TRBV27|14|many|TRBJ2-1|TRBD2
TGTGCCAGCAGTTTAGGGACGGGGGGCAATGAGCAGTTCTTC
CASSLGTGGNEQFF
>TRBV6-1|10|few|TRBJ2-5|.
TGTGCCAGCAAAGAAGAGACCCAGTACTTC
CASKEETQYF
>TRBV11-3|13|.|TRBJ2-2|.
TGTGCCAGCAGCTCCACTCACGCCGGGGAGCTGTTTTTT
CASSSTHAGELFF